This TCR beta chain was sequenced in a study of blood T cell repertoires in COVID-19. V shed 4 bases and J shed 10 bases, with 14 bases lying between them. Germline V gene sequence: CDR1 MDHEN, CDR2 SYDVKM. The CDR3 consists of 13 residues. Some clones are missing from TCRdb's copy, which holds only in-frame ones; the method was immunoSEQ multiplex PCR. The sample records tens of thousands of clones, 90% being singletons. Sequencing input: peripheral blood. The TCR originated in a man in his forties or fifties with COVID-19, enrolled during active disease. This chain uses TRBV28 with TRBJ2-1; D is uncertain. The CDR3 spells CASSSRRIREQFF. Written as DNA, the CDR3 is TGTGCCAGCAGTTCGAGGCGGATTCGGGAGCAGTTCTTC.